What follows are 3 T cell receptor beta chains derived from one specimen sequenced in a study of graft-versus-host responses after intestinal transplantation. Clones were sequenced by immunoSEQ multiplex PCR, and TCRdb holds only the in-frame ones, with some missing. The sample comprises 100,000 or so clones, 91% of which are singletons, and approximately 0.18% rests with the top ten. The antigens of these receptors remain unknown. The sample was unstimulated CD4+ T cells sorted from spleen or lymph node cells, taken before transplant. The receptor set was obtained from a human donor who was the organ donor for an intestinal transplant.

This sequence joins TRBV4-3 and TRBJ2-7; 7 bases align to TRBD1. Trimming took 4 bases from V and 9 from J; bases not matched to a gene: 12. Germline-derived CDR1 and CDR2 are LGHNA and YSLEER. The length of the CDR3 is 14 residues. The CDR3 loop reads CASSPGQSASGQYF. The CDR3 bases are TGCGCCAGCAGCCCGGGACAGTCCGCGAGCGGGCAGTACTTC.

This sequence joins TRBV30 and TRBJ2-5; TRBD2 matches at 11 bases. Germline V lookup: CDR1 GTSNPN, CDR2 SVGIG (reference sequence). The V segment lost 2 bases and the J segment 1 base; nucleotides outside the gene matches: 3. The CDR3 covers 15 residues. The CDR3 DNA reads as TGTGCCTGGAGTACCGGGACTAGCGGCCAAGAGACCCAGTACTTC. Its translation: CAWSTGTSGQETQYF. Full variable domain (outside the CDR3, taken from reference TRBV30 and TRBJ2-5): SQTIHQWPATLVQPVGSPLSLECTVEGTSNPNLYWYRQAAGRGLQLLFYSVGIGQISSEVPQNLSASRPQDRQFILSSKKLLLSDSGFYLCAWSTGTSGQETQYFGPGTRLLVL.

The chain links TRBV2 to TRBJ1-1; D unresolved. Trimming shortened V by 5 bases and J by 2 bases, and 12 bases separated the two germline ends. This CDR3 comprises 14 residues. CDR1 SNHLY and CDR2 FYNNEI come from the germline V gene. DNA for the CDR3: TGTGCCAGCAGTTGGGCACCGGTAAACACTGAAGCTTTCTTT. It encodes CASSWAPVNTEAFF.